This entry lists 15 T cell receptor beta chains sequenced from one sample in a study of blood T cell repertoires in COVID-19. TCRdb keeps only in-frame clones here, not all; method: immunoSEQ multiplex PCR. The data show 200,000 or so clones, 88% seen once. The sample comprised peripheral blood. The origin of the receptors is a woman in her sixties with acute or convalescent COVID-19.

The CDR3 coding sequence is TGTGCCAGCAGCTTAGTGGGGCTAGGTGAGCAGTTCTTC. This translates into CASSLVGLGEQFF. The V call is TRBV11-3, the J call TRBJ2-1, with D tentatively TRBD1 (5 bases). Trimming shortened V by 1 base and J by 9 bases, and 10 bases separated the two germline ends. CDR3 size: 13 residues. Germline loops: CDR1 SGHNT, CDR2 YENEEA.

The chain carries TRBV6-1 and TRBJ1-5, with D possibly being TRBD1 (6 bases). The V gene's germline CDR1 is MNHNS and CDR2 SASEGT. This CDR3 has 14 residues. V was pared by 2 bases and J by 7 bases, with 12 bases between. The CDR3 spells CASSEPGEVQPQHF. The CDR3 nucleotides read TGTGCCAGCAGTGAACCAGGGGAAGTCCAGCCCCAGCATTTT.

The rearrangement uses TRBV5-1 and TRBJ1-2; 7 bases match TRBD1. The CDR3 consists of 19 residues. CDR1 and CDR2 (germline): SGHRS, YFSETQ. The V gene end was trimmed by 1 base and the J gene end by 8 bases; junction bases not matched to a gene: 23. CDR3 amino acids: CASSLIPGGTTALIDGYTF. CDR3 DNA sequence: TGCGCCAGCAGCTTGATACCAGGGGGTACAACCGCCCTCATCGACGGCTACACCTTC.

Turning to this clone: Other nucleotide sequences from this sample produce the same CDR3. The chain couples TRBV5-1 to TRBJ1-3; a weak D match, TRBD1 (6 bases). The CDR3 totals 13 residues. Germline assignment: CDR1 SGHRS and CDR2 YFSETQ. V gave up 3 bases and J gave up 4 bases, with 8 bases separating them. The DNA for the CDR3 is TGCGCCAGCAGCTCAGGACAGGGAAACACCATATATTTT. This gives the protein CASSSGQGNTIYF.

The chain has TRBV9 and TRBJ1-2; no reliable D call. V was shortened by 0 bases and J by 1 base, with 4 bases between the two germline ends. Germline V gene sequence: CDR1 SGDLS, CDR2 YYNGEE. The CDR3 length is 13 residues. CDR3 protein: CASSVVGNYGYTF. CDR3 coding DNA: TGTGCCAGCAGCGTAGTCGGTAACTATGGCTACACCTTC.

The chain joins TRBV7-2 to TRBJ2-2; 9 nucleotides agree with TRBD1. V was pared by 3 bases and J by 4 bases, with 3 bases of the junction left unmatched. The CDR3 spans 15 residues. CDR1 is SGHTA, CDR2 FQGNSA, per germline. This CDR3 reads CASSFRQGGTGELFF. The CDR3 nucleotides are TGTGCCAGCAGCTTTCGACAGGGGGGCACCGGGGAGCTGTTTTTT. The full variable domain, rest sourced from reference TRBV7-2 and TRBJ2-2, is GAGVSQSPSNKVTEKGKDVELRCDPISGHTALYWYRQSLGQGLEFLIYFQGNSAPDKSGLPSDRFSAERTGGSVSTLTIQRTQQEDSAVYLCASSFRQGGTGELFFGEGSRLTVL.

The chain joins TRBV7-3 to TRBJ1-1; D not certain. The CDR3 has 15 residues. V lost 0 bases, J lost 8 bases, and 16 bases lay in between. CDR1 and CDR2 from the germline V gene are SGHTA and FQGTGA. CDR3 amino acids: CASSLTAGHGTEAFF. The DNA of the CDR3 is TGTGCCAGCAGCTTAACGGCGGGTCATGGTACCGAAGCTTTCTTT. The whole variable domain, remainder taken from reference TRBV7-3 and TRBJ1-1, is GAGVSQTPSNKVTEKGKYVELRCDPISGHTALYWYRQSLGQGPEFLIYFQGTGAADDSGLPNDRFFAVRPEGSVSTLKIQRTERGDSAVYLCASSLTAGHGTEAFFGQGTRLTVV.

This clone was counted a few times. The CDR3 loop is CASSRELNTEAFF. CDR3 coding DNA: TGTGCCAGCAGCCGGGAGCTAAACACTGAAGCTTTCTTT. The chain has TRBV28 and TRBJ1-1; D is unclear. V was trimmed by 6 bases and J by 2 bases, leaving 10 bases between them. The CDR3 loop spans 13 amino acids. The germline gives CDR1 MDHEN, CDR2 SYDVKM.

The gene calls are TRBV5-4 and TRBJ1-2; TRBD1 matches at 11 bases. Losses at the gene ends were 4 bases for V and 2 bases for J; bases not matched to a gene: 4. The CDR3 consists of 15 residues. The germline gives CDR1 SGHNT, CDR2 YYREEE (reference sequence). For the CDR3, the DNA is TGTGCCAGCAGCCAGGGACAGGGGGTGAACTATGGCTACACCTTC. Protein sequence: CASSQGQGVNYGYTF.

V gene TRBV21-1 combines with J gene TRBJ1-3; the table's D gene call, TRBD1, was not cross checked with the DNA. TRBV21-1 is a pseudogene segment. The CDR3 contains 14 residues. The CDR3 protein is CASSKGVRCDPQYF. The CDR3 bases are TGTGCCAGCAGCAAAGGGGTCAGGTGCGATCCTCAATATTTT.

V usage is TRBV13 and J usage is TRBJ2-3; 12 bases are shared with TRBD2. V shed 5 bases and J 4 bases; nucleotides not matched to a gene: 7. This CDR3 has 16 residues. Germline values: CDR1 PRHDT, CDR2 FYEKMQ (reference sequence). Written as DNA, the CDR3 is TGTGCCAGCAGCCGTCCCCTAGCGGGAGGGCCAGATACGCAGTATTTT. Residues: CASSRPLAGGPDTQYF.

This sequence joins TRBV30 and TRBJ2-1, with a possible D match to TRBD1 (5 bases). Germline CDR1 is GTSNPN and CDR2 is SVGIG (reference sequence). This CDR3 is built from 15 residues. The V and J ends lost 0 bases and 2 bases respectively, with 11 bases between them. CDR3 region: CAWSVQGQPYNEQFF. CDR3 bases: TGTGCCTGGAGTGTTCAGGGCCAGCCCTACAATGAGCAGTTCTTC.

The gene calls are TRBV25-1 and TRBJ1-4, with 7 bases fitting TRBD1. CDR3 length: 13 amino acids. From germline, CDR1 is MGHDK and CDR2 SYGVNS. V gave up 4 bases and J gave up 8 bases; unmatched junction bases: 4. The CDR3 protein is CASSGQGREKLFF. The CDR3 DNA follows: TGTGCCAGCAGTGGACAGGGACGGGAAAAACTGTTTTTT.

The chain is built from TRBV9 and TRBJ2-5, with a tentative D call TRBD1 (5 bases). The CDR3 is made up of 15 amino acids. Trimming took 0 bases from V and 3 from J, leaving 12 bases between them. Germline V gene lookup returns CDR1 SGDLS and CDR2 YYNGEE. Here the CDR3 DNA reads TGTGCCAGCAGCGTAGGAGGAACAGGAAAAGAGACCCAGTACTTC. It encodes CASSVGGTGKETQYF.

The rearrangement links TRBV18 to TRBJ2-3, with D unresolved. Germline V gene sequence: CDR1 KGHSH, CDR2 LQKENI. V lost 3 bases and J 0 bases, leaving 7 bases between the germline ends. The CDR3 is 14 residues long. The CDR3, as DNA: TGTGCCAGCTCACCCCTCCTAAGCACAGATACGCAGTATTTT. Amino acids: CASSPLLSTDTQYF.